This TCR beta chain comes out of a study of T cell responses to AZD1222 COVID-19 vaccine. Generated by immunoSEQ multiplex PCR, the TCRdb table keeps only in-frame clones and is missing some. Found here are about 120,000 clones, 88% of them singletons; the top ten hold about 2.4%. About this clone: Its antigen is not identified.

CDR1 and CDR2 from the germline V gene are LGHDT and YNNKEL (reference sequence). This CDR3 has 14 amino acids. The ends were cut back, 2 bases at V and 5 bases at J, with 10 bases in the middle. Points from the study as a whole: Scientists sampled the repertoires only once the peak T cell response had passed. Close to half of spike-specific TCRs reportedly recognize unmutated variant regions. A mostly white British donor set with more females was recruited, and clonal diversity was possibly underestimated.

Sequencing used peripheral blood, obtained on day 0 of AZD1222 vaccination. The chain recombines TRBV3-1 (or the pseudogene TRBV3-2) with TRBJ1-5; D ambiguous. This clonotype was sampled from an adult in good health. CDR3 region: CASSQYDQDQPQHF. CDR3 sequence (DNA): TGTGCCAGCAGCCAATATGATCAGGATCAGCCCCAGCATTTT.